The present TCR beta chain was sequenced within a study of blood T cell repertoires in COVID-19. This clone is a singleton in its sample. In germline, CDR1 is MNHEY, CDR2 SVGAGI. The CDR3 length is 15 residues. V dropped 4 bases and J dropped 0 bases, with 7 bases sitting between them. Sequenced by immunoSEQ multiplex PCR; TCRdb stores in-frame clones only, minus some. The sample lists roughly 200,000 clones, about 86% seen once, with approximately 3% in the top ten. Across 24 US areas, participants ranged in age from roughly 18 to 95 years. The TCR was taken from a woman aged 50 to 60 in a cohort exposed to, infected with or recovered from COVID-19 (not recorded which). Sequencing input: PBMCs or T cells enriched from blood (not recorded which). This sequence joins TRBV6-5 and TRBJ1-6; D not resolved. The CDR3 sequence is CASSLRPSYNSPLHF. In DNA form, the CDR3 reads TGTGCCAGCAGTTTGAGGCCCTCCTATAATTCACCCCTCCACTTT.